This passage covers 26 T cell receptor beta chains from one sample sequenced in a study of blood T cell repertoires in COVID-19. The data were produced by immunoSEQ multiplex PCR, yet TCRdb's version contains in-frame clones alone and is incomplete. The sample comprises some 190,000 clones, less than 85% of which are singletons, and around 12% rests with the top ten. The specimen sequenced was peripheral blood. The receptors were sampled from a woman between 45 and 60 years old with acute or convalescent COVID-19.

This clone was picked up one time. This chain connects TRBV30 to TRBJ1-5, with D unclear. Germline V gives CDR1 GTSNPN, CDR2 SVGIG (reference sequence). The CDR3 loop spans 17 amino acids. V dropped 1 base and J dropped 0 bases, with 16 bases sitting between them. CDR3 in amino acids: CAWSAGYSFNSNQPQHF. CDR3 nucleotides: TGTGCCTGGAGTGCGGGGTACAGTTTTAATAGCAATCAGCCCCAGCATTTT.

The chain uses TRBV5-1 and TRBJ2-1, with TRBD2 matching 9 bases. V gave up 7 bases and J gave up 2 bases; unmatched junction bases: 7. The length of the CDR3 is 15 residues. Germline loops: CDR1 SGHRS, CDR2 YFSETQ. This chain's CDR3 is CASGLAGLTYNEQFF. CDR3 nucleotides: TGCGCCAGCGGCCTAGCGGGGCTTACCTACAATGAGCAGTTCTTC.

The chain recombines TRBV11-2 with TRBJ2-7, with 13 bases that match TRBD2. J lost 7 bases, V lost 4 bases, and 7 bases had no gene match. The CDR3 is made up of 15 amino acids. The germline V gene encodes CDR1 SGHAT and CDR2 FQNNGV. CDR3 sequence: CASSSGLAGAWEQYF. The CDR3 nucleotides are TGTGCCAGCAGCTCTGGACTAGCGGGAGCCTGGGAGCAGTACTTC.

The rearrangement joins TRBV28 to TRBJ1-1, with D perhaps TRBD1 (6 bases). Germline V CDR1 and CDR2: MDHEN, SYDVKM. Trimming shortened V by 5 bases and J by 1 base, and 14 bases separated the two germline ends. There are 15 residues in the CDR3. The DNA for the CDR3 is TGTGCCAGCAGTGAATACACAGGGCCGAACACTGAAGCTTTCTTT. The encoded protein is CASSEYTGPNTEAFF.

The chain links TRBV11-3 to TRBJ2-1, with 8 bases matching TRBD2. The CDR3 consists of 15 residues. Germline V lookup: CDR1 SGHNT, CDR2 YENEEA. V lost 4 bases and J lost 9; bases outside the gene matches: 11. The CDR3 DNA reads as TGTGCCAGCAGCTCCCGTTTAGCGGGAATAAGTGAGCAGTTCTTC. It encodes CASSSRLAGISEQFF.

The V and J genes are TRBV4-3 and TRBJ2-3; the match to TRBD2 covers 10 bases. The CDR3 totals 17 residues. V trimming: 0 bases; J trimming: 3 bases; junction bases outside the gene matches: 6. Germline lookup yields CDR1 LGHNA and CDR2 YSLEER. CDR3 coding DNA: TGCGCCAGCAGCCAAGAAATAGGACTAGCGGCGACAGATACGCAGTATTTT. Amino acid sequence: CASSQEIGLAATDTQYF.

The chain combines TRBV10-3 with TRBJ1-1, with a tentative D call TRBD1 (6 bases). The CDR3 length is 13 residues. The ends were cut back, 6 bases at V and 5 bases at J, with 13 bases in the middle. Germline lookup yields CDR1 ENHRY and CDR2 SYGVKD. CDR3 bases: TGTGCCATCAGCCAGACAGGCGGAACTGAAGCTTTCTTT. Protein sequence: CAISQTGGTEAFF.

This clone occurred many times. The chain uses TRBV14 and TRBJ1-2; 8 bases agree with TRBD1. V lost 1 base, J lost 4 bases, and 11 bases stayed unmatched. The germline V gene encodes CDR1 SGHDN and CDR2 FVKESK. The CDR3 is made up of 17 amino acids. CDR3 region: CASSQGGTGLYSYGYTF. The CDR3 bases are TGTGCCAGCAGCCAAGGGGGGACAGGACTATATTCCTATGGCTACACCTTC.

This chain joins TRBV27 and TRBJ2-7; D possibly corresponds to TRBD2 (7 bases). The germline gives CDR1 MNHEY, CDR2 SMNVEV (reference sequence). V shed 8 bases and J shed 2 bases, with 28 bases lying between them. The CDR3 totals 18 residues. CDR3 amino acids: CASSLGGTYPPGAYEQYF. Written as DNA, the CDR3 is TGTGCCAGCTCATTGGGAGGGACATATCCCCCGGGAGCCTACGAGCAGTACTTC.

J is TRBJ1-6 and V is TRBV29-1; D might be TRBD1 (5 bases). The CDR3 consists of 15 residues. Trimming removed 1 base at V and 6 bases at J, with 13 bases between. CDR1 SQVTM and CDR2 ANQGSEA come from the germline V gene. CDR3 sequence (DNA): TGCAGCGTTGAAGGGCGACAGTCCATTAATTCACCCCTCCACTTT. Protein: CSVEGRQSINSPLHF.

This chain uses TRBV11-2 with TRBJ1-1; D gene uncertain. The CDR3 has 15 residues. The V end lost 4 bases, the J end lost 1 base, and 13 bases lay between the germline ends. Germline V gene sequence: CDR1 SGHAT, CDR2 FQNNGV. CDR3: CASSSRVQPNTEAFF. CDR3 coding DNA: TGTGCCAGCAGCTCACGTGTACAGCCGAACACTGAAGCTTTCTTT.

J is TRBJ1-2 and V is TRBV6-6; TRBD1 aligns across 7 bases. Trimming took 3 bases from V and 2 from J; bases not matched to a gene: 3. The CDR3 contains 14 residues. Germline lookup yields CDR1 MNHNY and CDR2 SVGAGI (reference sequence). The CDR3 loop is CASSYEGANYGYTF. The CDR3 nucleotides are TGTGCCAGCAGTTATGAGGGGGCGAACTATGGCTACACCTTC.

This chain links TRBV12-3 or TRBV12-4 with TRBJ1-1; TRBD1 might be the D (5 bases). The CDR3 sequence is 12 residues long. The V end was cut by 2 bases, the J end by 7 bases, with 8 bases between. CDR3 sequence: CASSLIGGEAFF. In nucleotides, the CDR3 is TGTGCCAGCAGTTTAATCGGGGGTGAAGCTTTCTTT.

The gene calls are TRBV5-1 and TRBJ1-3, with D perhaps matching TRBD1 (5 bases). The CDR3 is 16 residues long. Germline V gene sequence: CDR1 SGHRS, CDR2 YFSETQ. Trimming pared 4 bases from V and 0 bases from J, leaving 14 bases between. The CDR3 DNA is TGCGCCAGCAGCCCGGGTCAGGGCTTCTCTGGAAACACCATATATTTT. Translated: CASSPGQGFSGNTIYF.

The genes are TRBV12-2 and TRBJ2-3; the table's D gene call, TRBD1, was not cross checked with the DNA. TRBV12-2 counts as a pseudogene. The CDR3 totals 17 residues. CDR3 region: CASRLRLGQGSTDTQYF. The CDR3 DNA sequence: TGTGCAAGTCGCTTAAGATTGGGACAGGGGAGCACAGATACGCAGTATTTT.

This clone showed up just once. The genes are TRBV10-3 and TRBJ1-2; TRBD1 matches 11 bases. There are 16 residues in the CDR3. CDR1 and CDR2 (germline): ENHRY, SYGVKD. The junction had 7 bases not matched to a gene; V was cut back by 5 bases and J by 2 bases. The CDR3 DNA reads TGTGCCATCAGTTCCCTGGGACAGGGGGAGAACTATGGCTACACCTTC. Translation: CAISSLGQGENYGYTF.

This clone was recorded a few times. This chain links TRBV7-9 with TRBJ1-2; 7 bases map to TRBD1. The germline CDR1 and CDR2 sequences are SEHNR and FQNEAQ (reference sequence). The CDR3 is 14 amino acids. V dropped 1 base and J dropped 6; count of bases not matched to a gene: 5. The DNA for the CDR3 is TGTGCCAGCAGCTTAGGAGGGGGCCGGGATGGCTACACCTTC. The encoded protein is CASSLGGGRDGYTF.

This clone was recorded only once. The chain carries TRBV10-3 and TRBJ1-2, with D unclear. The CDR3 has 13 amino acids. Germline CDR1 and CDR2: ENHRY and SYGVKD. The V end was cut by 4 bases, the J end by 3 bases, with 9 bases between. The CDR3 is CAISVGIDYGYTF. The CDR3 nucleotides read TGTGCCATCAGTGTGGGCATCGACTATGGCTACACCTTC.

The chain has TRBV18 and TRBJ1-5; no definite D call. This CDR3 is built from 15 residues. CDR1 and CDR2 (germline): KGHSH, LQKENI. V lost 3 bases, J lost 7 bases, and 16 bases lay in between. The CDR3 is CASSPEPGSGQPQHF. In DNA, the CDR3 is TGTGCCAGCTCACCTGAACCGGGCAGCGGGCAGCCCCAGCATTTT. The complete variable domain, with remaining parts taken from reference TRBV18 and TRBJ1-5, reads NAGVMQNPRHLVRRRGQEARLRCSPMKGHSHVYWYRQLPEEGLKFMVYLQKENIIDESGMPKERFSAEFPKEGPSILRIQQVVRGDSAAYFCASSPEPGSGQPQHFGDGTRLSIL.

As DNA, the CDR3 is TGCGCCAGCAGTGAGTTTGGGACAGGGAGTTCGGAGCAGTACTTC. As protein: CASSEFGTGSSEQYF. This sequence joins TRBV10-1 and TRBJ2-7, with 9 bases matching TRBD1. CDR1 WNHNN and CDR2 SYGVQD come from the germline V gene (reference sequence). J was trimmed by 7 bases and V by 1 base; bases with no gene match: 8. The CDR3 extends over 15 amino acids.

The sample holds one count of this clone. V gene TRBV18 combines with J gene TRBJ1-6; TRBD1 matches 7 bases. V was clipped by 2 bases and J by 9 bases; unmatched bases: 7. The CDR3 is 15 residues long. Germline-derived CDR1 and CDR2 are KGHSH and LQKENI. CDR3 residues: CASSPDRVAGSPLHF. The CDR3 region has the DNA TGTGCCAGCTCACCAGACAGGGTGGCCGGTTCACCCCTCCACTTT.

V usage is TRBV18 and J usage is TRBJ2-1; D is unclear. The CDR3 is 13 residues long. With 1 base removed from V and 7 bases from J, the gap between germline ends came to 8 bases. Germline assignment: CDR1 KGHSH and CDR2 LQKENI. The DNA of the CDR3 is TGTGCCAGCTCACCACGAACTACTAATGAGCAGTTCTTC. Its translation is CASSPRTTNEQFF.

In its sample, this clone was seen a few times. The chain carries TRBV28 and TRBJ1-2, with TRBD1 identical over 10 bases. V shed 2 bases and J 8 bases; nucleotides not matched to a gene: 11. The germline V gene encodes CDR1 MDHEN and CDR2 SYDVKM. The CDR3 length is 16 residues. The CDR3 reads CASSLPTLGQGKGYTF. The CDR3 DNA sequence: TGTGCCAGCAGTTTACCGACTCTGGGACAGGGGAAGGGCTACACCTTC.

This clone showed up just a few times. The CDR3, as DNA: TGTGCCAGCAGCCAAGAACTCAGGGGGGACGGGGCTAATGAAAAACTGTTTTTT. Its translation: CASSQELRGDGANEKLFF. The chain combines TRBV4-2 with TRBJ1-4, with TRBD1 identical over 7 bases. CDR1 is LGHNA, CDR2 YNFKEQ, per germline. V trimming: 0 bases; J trimming: 3 bases; junction bases outside the gene matches: 10. This CDR3 has 18 amino acids.

The count of this clone is one. This chain's CDR3 is CASSQYRNTSGNTIYF. For the CDR3, the DNA is TGTGCCAGTAGTCAATACAGGAATACCTCTGGAAACACCATATATTTT. J is TRBJ1-3 and V is TRBV19; D perhaps matches TRBD1 (5 bases). Germline assignment: CDR1 LNHDA and CDR2 SQIVND (reference sequence). Trimming left V 5 bases short and J 0 bases short, with 14 bases between. CDR3 length equals 16 residues. Complete variable domain (other parts from reference TRBV19 and TRBJ1-3): DGGITQSPKYLFRKEGQNVTLSCEQNLNHDAMYWYRQDPGQGLRLIYYSQIVNDFQKGDIAEGYSVSREKKESFPLTVTSAQKNPTAFYLCASSQYRNTSGNTIYFGEGSWLTVV.

This chain connects TRBV15 to TRBJ2-2; 10 nucleotides line up with TRBD2. V lost 0 bases to trimming and J lost 7 bases; unmatched junction nucleotides: 11. This CDR3 spans 18 amino acids. Germline V CDR1 and CDR2: LNHNV, YYDKDF (reference sequence). The DNA of the CDR3 is TGTGCCACCAGCAGAGATAAACTTAGGGCTAGCGGGAGCGGGGAGCTGTTTTTT. The encoded protein is CATSRDKLRASGSGELFF.